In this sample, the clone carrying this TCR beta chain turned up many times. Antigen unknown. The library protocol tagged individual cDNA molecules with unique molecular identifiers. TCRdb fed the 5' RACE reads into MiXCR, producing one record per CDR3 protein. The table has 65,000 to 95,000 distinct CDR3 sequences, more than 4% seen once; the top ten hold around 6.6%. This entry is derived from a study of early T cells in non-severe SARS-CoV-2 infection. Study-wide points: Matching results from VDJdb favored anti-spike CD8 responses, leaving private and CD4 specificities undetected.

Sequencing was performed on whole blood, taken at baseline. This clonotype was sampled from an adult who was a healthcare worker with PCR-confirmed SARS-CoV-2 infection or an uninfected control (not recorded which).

The CDR3 nucleotides are TGTGCCAGTAAAGTTGGTGGGAGCTCCTACAATGAGCAGTTCTTC. Protein: CASKVGGSSYNEQFF. The genes are TRBV19 and TRBJ2-1; D is possibly TRBD2 (5 bases). Germline V CDR1 and CDR2: LNHDA, SQIVND (reference sequence). V was trimmed by 7 bases and J by 0 bases, leaving 13 bases between them. This CDR3 has 15 residues.